This record concerns one T cell receptor beta chain sequence. The antigen is undetermined. The CDR3 is made up of 14 amino acids. Germline lookup yields CDR1 MNHEY and CDR2 SMNVEV (reference sequence). Total CD8+ T cells came from negative magnetic enrichment. A UMI-labeled 5' RACE approach was the method that produced the TCR beta libraries. How the authors handled the data: Functional CDR3 beta clonotypes numbered about 2,700 to 18,000 in each TCR beta library. TCRdb re-called the 5' RACE reads and gives one entry per CDR3 protein, without DNA. The authors' filters were not applied to this entry. The table for this sample gives 5,500 to 9,000 distinct CDR3 sequences. This record belongs to a study of human CD8 memory T cell subsets. Points from the study as a whole: Similar levels of high diversity, measured as normalized Shannon-Wiener diversity, were found in stem-like memory and precursor exhausted T cells, which was not the case for effector memory cells.

The chain employs TRBV27 and TRBJ2-2; with no DNA, the TCRdb D assignment of TRBD1 cannot be verified. This TCR was sampled from a human donor in good health. Material: CD8+ T cells from PBMCs. CDR3: CASNLRGPTGELFF.